The 21 T cell receptor beta chains presented below share a single source sample, sequenced in a study of blood T cell repertoires in COVID-19. Produced via immunoSEQ multiplex PCR; TCRdb's table is partial and in-frame only. The profile covers tens of thousands of clones, with 86% appearing a single time and about 8% taken by the ten largest. The sample consisted of peripheral blood. These receptors all come from a man in his fifties or sixties with active COVID-19.

The V gene is TRBV7-9, the J gene TRBJ2-7; D is unclear. This CDR3 comprises 12 residues. Germline assignment: CDR1 SEHNR and CDR2 FQNEAQ (reference sequence). The ends were cut back, 5 bases at V and 2 bases at J, with 7 bases in the middle. CDR3 bases: TGTGCCAGCAGCCGGAGTACCTACGAGCAGTACTTC. As protein: CASSRSTYEQYF.

The genes are TRBV19 and TRBJ2-2; 13 bases map to TRBD2. The CDR3 has 15 amino acids. The trim removed 3 bases at V and 6 bases at J, leaving 1 base unmatched. Germline CDR1 and CDR2: LNHDA and SQIVND (reference sequence). CDR3 loop: CASSITSGGAGELFF. The CDR3 nucleotides are TGTGCCAGTAGTATCACTAGCGGGGGGGCCGGGGAGCTGTTTTTT.

The chain has TRBV20-1 and TRBJ2-7, with TRBD1 matching 10 bases. The CDR3 loop spans 14 amino acids. CDR1 is DFQATT, CDR2 SNEGSKA, per germline (reference sequence). Trimming at V came to 6 bases and at J to 1 base, leaving 6 bases not matched to a gene. The CDR3 nucleotides read TGCAGTGCCAGTCCGGGACAGGGGTCCTACGAGCAGTACTTC. Translated, it gives CSASPGQGSYEQYF.

This clone was recorded once. The chain couples TRBV20-1 to TRBJ1-5; D is unresolved. Germline CDR1 is DFQATT and CDR2 is SNEGSKA (reference sequence). This CDR3 region has 15 residues. The V end lost 3 bases, the J end lost 5 bases, and 17 bases lay between the germline ends. This CDR3 reads CSASHRQIADQPQHF. Written as DNA, the CDR3 is TGCAGTGCTAGTCATCGGCAGATTGCGGATCAGCCCCAGCATTTT.

This clone was detected once. This chain joins TRBV27 and TRBJ2-7; TRBD2 matches 7 bases. The germline V gene has CDR1 MNHEY and CDR2 SMNVEV (reference sequence). The CDR3 is made up of 14 amino acids. Trimming removed 4 bases from V and 5 bases from J; junction bases left unmatched: 8. CDR3 DNA sequence: TGTGCCAGCAGTTCCCGTAGCGGGTTGGACGAGCAGTACTTC. Encoded protein: CASSSRSGLDEQYF.

The J gene is TRBJ1-4, the V gene TRBV6-1, with D possibly matching TRBD1 (5 bases). V lost 1 base and J lost 0, with 9 bases in between. Germline loops: CDR1 MNHNS, CDR2 SASEGT. This CDR3 region has 16 residues. Written as DNA, the CDR3 is TGTGCCAGCAGTGAAGATAGGACAACAACTAATGAAAAACTGTTTTTT. It encodes CASSEDRTTTNEKLFF.

J is TRBJ2-3 and V is TRBV7-2; 14 positions match TRBD2. The germline V gene encodes CDR1 SGHTA and CDR2 FQGNSA. CDR3 size: 17 residues. The trim removed 5 bases at V and 6 bases at J, leaving 10 bases unmatched. CDR3 nucleotides: TGTGCCAGCAGCCAGCGACCGGGACTAGCGGGGGCTGATACGCAGTATTTT. Amino acid sequence: CASSQRPGLAGADTQYF.

The chain uses TRBV29-1 and TRBJ2-1, with D tentatively TRBD1 (6 bases). V lost 2 bases and J 0 bases, leaving 11 bases between the germline ends. Germline CDR1 reads SQVTM; CDR2 reads ANQGSEA. The CDR3 contains 15 residues. The CDR3 DNA reads as TGCAGCGTTGAACCCACAGGGAGCTCCTACAATGAGCAGTTCTTC. It yields the protein CSVEPTGSSYNEQFF.

The rearrangement links TRBV20-1 to TRBJ2-7; 10 nucleotides match TRBD1. After removal of 3 bases from V and 5 bases from J, the junction contained 10 bases not matched to a gene. In germline, CDR1 is DFQATT, CDR2 SNEGSKA (reference sequence). CDR3 size: 15 residues. Written as DNA, the CDR3 is TGCAGTGCTAGTAGACGGGACAGGGGTTATGACGAGCAGTACTTC. This sequence encodes CSASRRDRGYDEQYF.

The rearrangement links TRBV9 to TRBJ2-7, with D perhaps TRBD2 (6 bases). The CDR3 spans 15 residues. V was cut by 1 base and J by 5 bases, with 16 bases left in between. The germline V gene encodes CDR1 SGDLS and CDR2 YYNGEE. The chain's CDR3 is CASSVTGEYGNEQYF. The CDR3 bases are TGTGCCAGCAGCGTAACGGGAGAATACGGCAACGAGCAGTACTTC.

The gene calls are TRBV6-6 and TRBJ2-2, with D possibly being TRBD1 (6 bases). This CDR3 is built from 16 residues. The germline V gene encodes CDR1 MNHNY and CDR2 SVGAGI (reference sequence). V gave up 5 bases and J gave up 0 bases, with 13 bases separating them. CDR3 in amino acids: CASSHRQVTNTGELFF. CDR3 bases: TGTGCCAGCAGTCACCGACAGGTGACGAACACCGGGGAGCTGTTTTTT.

The chain is built from TRBV5-1 and TRBJ1-4; D is ambiguous. Germline CDR1 is SGHRS and CDR2 is YFSETQ. V gave up 5 bases and J gave up 0 bases, with 8 bases separating them. CDR3 length: 14 residues. The CDR3, as DNA: TGCGCCAGCAGAGCCGGTGCAACTAATGAAAAACTGTTTTTT. This translates into CASRAGATNEKLFF.

The rearrangement links TRBV27 to TRBJ2-3; no reliable D call. V was pared by 2 bases and J by 1 base, with 13 bases between. The V gene's germline CDR1 is MNHEY and CDR2 SMNVEV (reference sequence). The CDR3 totals 16 residues. CDR3 amino acids: CASSLNGGLGTDTQYF. Here the CDR3 DNA reads TGTGCCAGCAGTTTAAATGGCGGCCTCGGCACAGATACGCAGTATTTT.

The V call is TRBV18, the J call TRBJ2-3; perhaps TRBD1 as D (5 bases). Trimming cost V 6 bases and J 1 base, with 11 bases left between them. The CDR3 contains 14 residues. Looked up from germline, CDR1 is KGHSH and CDR2 is LQKENI. The CDR3 bases are TGTGCCAGCTCCATAAGGGGCCGCACAGATACGCAGTATTTT. This sequence encodes CASSIRGRTDTQYF.

The chain uses TRBV9 and TRBJ2-7; 10 bases align to TRBD1. Germline lookup yields CDR1 SGDLS and CDR2 YYNGEE. The CDR3 covers 15 residues. The ends lost 0 bases at V and 5 bases at J; junction bases unmatched: 5. For the CDR3, the DNA is TGTGCCAGCAGCGTAGATGGGGACAGGGGCAACGAGCAGTACTTC. This gives the protein CASSVDGDRGNEQYF.

The chain links TRBV6-1 to TRBJ1-5; D call uncertain. This CDR3 is 16 amino acids long. Between the trimmed V and J ends, which lost 4 bases and 0 bases, there was a span of 13 bases. Germline V gene data show CDR1 as MNHNS and CDR2 as SASEGT. CDR3: CASSGGPSYSNQPQHF. CDR3 in DNA: TGTGCCAGCAGTGGAGGGCCCTCTTATAGCAATCAGCCCCAGCATTTT.

This clone was counted a few times. This chain links TRBV4-3 with TRBJ1-1; TRBD1 matches 7 bases. V trimming: 4 bases; J trimming: 1 base; junction bases outside the gene matches: 6. The germline gives CDR1 LGHNA, CDR2 YSLEER. CDR3 length equals 15 residues. In DNA form, the CDR3 reads TGCGCCAGCAGCCCGGGGGACAGCACGAACACTGAAGCTTTCTTT. Its protein is CASSPGDSTNTEAFF.

J is TRBJ2-3 and V is TRBV4-2; TRBD2 agrees at 14 bases. The germline V gene has CDR1 LGHNA and CDR2 YNFKEQ. The junction had 0 bases not matched to a gene; V was cut back by 1 base and J by 3 bases. The CDR3 totals 16 residues. The CDR3 nucleotides read TGTGCCAGCAGCCAAGGGACTAGCGGGAGGACAGATACGCAGTATTTT. Translation gives CASSQGTSGRTDTQYF.

V gene TRBV18 combines with J gene TRBJ2-5; D is uncertain. The germline CDR1 and CDR2 sequences are KGHSH and LQKENI. Trimming took off 1 base at V and 4 bases at J, with 7 bases between the two ends. The CDR3 runs 13 residues. The CDR3 DNA reads TGTGCCAGCTCACCACGATTAGCAGAGACCCAGTACTTC. Translating gives CASSPRLAETQYF. Combining the CDR3 with reference TRBV18 and TRBJ2-5 gives the whole variable domain NAGVMQNPRHLVRRRGQEARLRCSPMKGHSHVYWYRQLPEEGLKFMVYLQKENIIDESGMPKERFSAEFPKEGPSILRIQQVVRGDSAAYFCASSPRLAETQYFGPGTRLLVL.

This chain uses TRBV10-2 with TRBJ1-1; no firm D call. The V and J ends lost 4 bases and 5 bases respectively, with 14 bases between them. Germline loops: CDR1 WSHSY, CDR2 SAAADI. This CDR3 is 14 amino acids long. The CDR3, as DNA: TGCGCCAGCAGTGCAAGGGCATCGGGGACTGAAGCTTTCTTT. Protein: CASSARASGTEAFF.

The chain uses TRBV28 and TRBJ2-5; a possible D gene is TRBD2 (5 bases). The CDR3 has 15 amino acids. Looked up from germline, CDR1 is MDHEN and CDR2 is SYDVKM. V shed 6 bases and J shed 5 bases, with 19 bases lying between them. CDR3 amino acids: CASSPSTAWRETQYF. CDR3 nucleotide sequence: TGTGCCAGCAGCCCCAGCACAGCCTGGAGGGAGACCCAGTACTTC.